What follows is one T cell receptor beta chain and its context. This record comes from a study of T cell changes during pregnancy in multiple sclerosis. The protocol was immunoSEQ multiplex PCR, while the TCRdb copy is restricted to in-frame clones and leaves out a portion. Seen here are under 95,000 clones, approximately 92% observed once, and the top ten hold about 2%. Looked up from germline, CDR1 is SNHLY and CDR2 is FYNNEI. Germline trimming cut 7 bases from V and 7 bases from J; bases unmatched to any gene: 11. The CDR3 runs 15 residues. The V gene is TRBV2, the J gene TRBJ2-4, with TRBD1 identical over 9 bases. Sequencing used peripheral blood, obtained after pregnancy. The sequence was obtained from a female donor with multiple sclerosis, enrolled in a pregnancy study. The CDR3 DNA is TGTGCCAGCAACCCCCCATGGACAGGGGCGAACATTCAGTACTTC. This codes for CASNPPWTGANIQYF.